A selection of T cell receptor beta chains follows, all from one sample in a study of CD8+ T cells in alopecia areata. Sequencing used immunoSEQ multiplex PCR; TCRdb keeps in-frame clones, though not all of them. The table includes more than 100,000 clones, about nine tenths detected once. Sample: CD8+ T cells sorted from blood, taken between weeks 30 and 35, from a patient treated with tofacitinib. These receptors originate from a human donor with alopecia areata. CDR3s include the opening cysteine and the closing phenylalanine or tryptophan. D genes are given only for firm matches. For some rows the clone size is stated as once, few or many, or as a class when expanded; others skip it.

J | D | size | V | DNA | CDR3
TRBJ2-7 | TRBD2 | NA | TRBV28 | TGTGCCAGCAGCACCATCCTAGCGGACTACGAGCAGTACTTC | CASSTILADYEQYF
TRBJ2-7 | TRBD2 | NA | TRBV29-1 | TGCAGCGTTGAAGTCGTGGGACTAGCGGAAAACTACGAGCAGTACTTC | CSVEVVGLAENYEQYF
TRBJ2-5 | NA | NA | TRBV10-3 | TGTGCCATCAGTGATAGCCAGACCCTACCCCAAGAGACCCAGTACTTC | CAISDSQTLPQETQYF
TRBJ1-1 | NA | NA | TRBV6-1 | TGTGCCAGCAGTGTGAGTCGGATGAACACTGAAGCTTTCTTT | CASSVSRMNTEAFF
TRBJ2-7 | NA | NA | TRBV27 | TGTGCCAGCAGTTTGGTAGGGGACTACGAGCAGTACTTC | CASSLVGDYEQYF
TRBJ2-7 | NA | NA | TRBV29-1 | TGCAGCGTTGAGTTGCGGGATTCCTACGAGCAGTACTTC | CSVELRDSYEQYF
TRBJ1-5 | NA | once | TRBV19 | TGTGCCAGCTGTCAGGGGCTGAGGCAGCCCCAGCATTTT | CASCQGLRQPQHF
TRBJ2-7 | NA | NA | TRBV5-4 | TGTGCCAGCAGCTTTGGCGGGGATGGCGAGCAGTACTTC | CASSFGGDGEQYF
TRBJ2-7 | NA | NA | TRBV5-6 | TGTGCCAGCAGCCAAGCCGCGACTAGAGCGTACGAGCAGTACTTC | CASSQAATRAYEQYF
TRBJ1-2 | TRBD1 | NA | TRBV7-9 | TGTGCCAGCAGGTGGGGACAGGGGGATAACTATGGCTACACCTTC | CASRWGQGDNYGYTF
TRBJ2-7 | TRBD2 | NA | TRBV7-9 | TGTGCCAGCAGCCAAGTCTTAGGTAGCGGGGGAGACGAGCAGTACTTC | CASSQVLGSGGDEQYF
TRBJ2-7 | TRBD1 | NA | TRBV29-1 | TGCAGCGTTAGGGGACAGGATCGATACGAGCAGTACTTC | CSVRGQDRYEQYF
TRBJ2-7 | TRBD2 | few | TRBV5-1 | TGCGCCAGCAGCTTGCTGACTAGCGGAAACTACGAGCAGTACTTC | CASSLLTSGNYEQYF
TRBJ2-7 | TRBD2 | NA | TRBV18 | TGTGCCAGCTCTCTTACTAGCGCGGGGCAGTACTTC | CASSLTSAGQYF
TRBJ1-1 | TRBD1 | NA | TRBV9 | TGTGCCAGCAGCCCCGGGACAGGGAACACTGAAGCTTTCTTT | CASSPGTGNTEAFF
TRBJ2-2 | TRBD2 | NA | TRBV19 | TGTGCCAGTAGTGCCCGCGGGAGGGACACCGGGGAGCTGTTTTTT | CASSARGRDTGELFF
TRBJ2-1 | NA | NA | TRBV2 | TGTGCCAGCAGTGGAGGTATGGATGAGCAGTTCTTC | CASSGGMDEQFF
TRBJ1-5 | NA | NA | TRBV6-6 | TGTGCCAGCAGAACCGACGGAGATAGCAATCAGCCCCAGCATTTT | CASRTDGDSNQPQHF
TRBJ2-7 | NA | NA | TRBV27 | TGTGCCAGCAGCCTTGGGCAGGGACCCTACGAGCAGTACTTC | CASSLGQGPYEQYF
TRBJ1-1 | NA | NA | TRBV2 | TGTGCCAGCAGTGGGGGTACACGGAACACTGAAGCTTTCTTT | CASSGGTRNTEAFF
TRBJ2-1 | NA | NA | TRBV29-1 | TGCAGCGTTGAAGAGGTGGGTCCGGTTCGTGGAGGTGAGCAGTTCTTC | CSVEEVGPVRGGEQFF
TRBJ2-2 | TRBD2 | NA | TRBV9 | TGTGCCAGCAGCGTAGGGACTAGCGGGTTCTCGGGCGGGGAGCTGTTTTTT | CASSVGTSGFSGGELFF
TRBJ1-1 | NA | NA | TRBV15 | TGTGCCACCAGCAGAGTGGAATGGAACACTGAAGCTTTCTTT | CATSRVEWNTEAFF
TRBJ1-3 | NA | NA | TRBV13 | TGTGCCAGAAAGCGGGGAAACACCATATATTTT | CARKRGNTIYF
TRBJ1-1 | NA | NA | TRBV27 | TGTGCCAGCAGTCTCGGACAGAACACTGAAGCTTTCTTT | CASSLGQNTEAFF
TRBJ2-1 | NA | NA | TRBV27 | TGTGCCAGCAGTTTAGAGTCCTCCTACAATGAGCAGTTCTTC | CASSLESSYNEQFF
TRBJ1-1 | NA | NA | TRBV5-6 | TGTGCCAGCAGCTTGGACAGGGTAAGGATGGTGAACACTGAAGCTTTCTTT | CASSLDRVRMVNTEAFF
TRBJ2-2 | TRBD1 | NA | TRBV29-1 | TGCAGCGGTCGACAGGGGGCAGCCGGGGAGCTGTTTTTT | CSGRQGAAGELFF
TRBJ1-2 | TRBD1 | NA | TRBV5-4 | TGTGCCAGCAGCCCGATTTACGGGACAGGGGATGGCTACACCTTC | CASSPIYGTGDGYTF
TRBJ1-1 | NA | NA | TRBV6-1 | TGTGCCAGCAGTGAGGCAATGTTAGGAACTGAAGCTTTCTTT | CASSEAMLGTEAFF
TRBJ2-7 | TRBD2 | NA | TRBV4-1 | TGCGCCAGCAGCCCTAATAGCGGGAGGGCCTGCGAGCAGTACTTC | CASSPNSGRACEQYF
TRBJ2-7 | NA | few | TRBV6-5 | TGTGCCAGCAGTTACTCGGTCACCTACGAGCAGTACTTC | CASSYSVTYEQYF
TRBJ1-6 | NA | few | TRBV7-9 | TGTGCCAGCAGGGAAGAGGACGGCAATTCACCCCTCCACTTT | CASREEDGNSPLHF
TRBJ2-1 | NA | once | TRBV7-9 | TGTGCCAGCAGCTTAAGCGCCAATGAGCAGTTCTTC | CASSLSANEQFF
TRBJ1-2 | NA | once | TRBV25-1 | TGTGCCAGCAGTCCTAACGGGGATGGCTACACCTTC | CASSPNGDGYTF
TRBJ1-4 | TRBD1 | NA | TRBV11-2 | TGTGCCAGCAGCTCCCGGGACAGGGGACCAACTAATGAAAAACTGTTTTTT | CASSSRDRGPTNEKLFF
TRBJ2-3 | TRBD1 | few | TRBV7-9 | TGTGCCAGCAGCTCCACCGACAGGGGGACAGATACGCAGTATTTT | CASSSTDRGTDTQYF
TRBJ2-2 | NA | NA | TRBV19 | TGTGCCAGTAGGACGGGCCCCGGGGAGCTGTTTTTT | CASRTGPGELFF
TRBJ2-5 | TRBD2 | NA | TRBV9 | TGTGCCAGCAGCGTAGGCCTAGCGGACGGAGAGACCCAGTACTTC | CASSVGLADGETQYF
TRBJ2-1 | NA | NA | TRBV7-6 | TGTGCCAGCAGCCCCAATAGCGGCGATGAGCAGTTCTTC | CASSPNSGDEQFF
TRBJ2-5 | TRBD2 | NA | TRBV27 | TGTGCCAGCCAAATTACTAGCGGGAGCCTGGAGACCCAGTACTTC | CASQITSGSLETQYF
TRBJ2-7 | NA | NA | TRBV11-2 | TGTGCCAGCAGCCGCCCCGGGTCCTACGAGCAGTACTTC | CASSRPGSYEQYF
TRBJ2-3 | NA | NA | TRBV4-1 | TGCGCCAGCAGCCAACAGCTCGGGATGTTCGGGAGAACAGATACGCAGTATTTT | CASSQQLGMFGRTDTQYF
TRBJ1-5 | NA | NA | TRBV1 | TGCACCAGCAGCCAAGGATACGGGGAATGCAATCAGCCCCAGCATTTT | CTSSQGYGECNQPQHF
TRBJ2-1 | NA | NA | TRBV4-1 | TGCGCCAGCAGCCAAGGGACCAATGAGCAGTTCTTC | CASSQGTNEQFF
TRBJ2-2 | NA | NA | TRBV7-7 | TGTGCTAGCAGCTTAGTGGCCGGGCGGTCAGGCACCGGGGAGCTGTTTTTT | CASSLVAGRSGTGELFF
TRBJ2-1 | TRBD2 | NA | TRBV18 | TGTGCCAGCTCATCAGGGACTAGCAGTGATGAGCAGTTCTTC | CASSSGTSSDEQFF